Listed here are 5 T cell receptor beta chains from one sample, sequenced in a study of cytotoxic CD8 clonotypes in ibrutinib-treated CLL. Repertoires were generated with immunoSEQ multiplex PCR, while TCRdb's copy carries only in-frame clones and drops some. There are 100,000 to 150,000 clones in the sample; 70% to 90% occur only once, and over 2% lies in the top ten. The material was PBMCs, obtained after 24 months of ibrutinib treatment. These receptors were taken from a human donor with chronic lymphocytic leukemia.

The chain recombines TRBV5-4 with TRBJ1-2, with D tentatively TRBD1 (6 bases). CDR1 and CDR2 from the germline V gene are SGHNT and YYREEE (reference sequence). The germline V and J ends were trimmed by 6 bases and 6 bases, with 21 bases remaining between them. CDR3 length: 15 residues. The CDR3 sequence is CASTSGAWGGDGYTF. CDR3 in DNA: TGTGCCAGCACCTCAGGCGCCTGGGGGGGCGATGGCTACACCTTC.

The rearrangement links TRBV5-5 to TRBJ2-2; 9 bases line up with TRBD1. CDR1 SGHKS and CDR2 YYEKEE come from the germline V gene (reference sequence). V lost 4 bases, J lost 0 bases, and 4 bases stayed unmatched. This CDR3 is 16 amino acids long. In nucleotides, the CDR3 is TGTGCCAGCAGCCTCACAGGGGGCGCGAACACCGGGGAGCTGTTTTTT. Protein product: CASSLTGGANTGELFF.

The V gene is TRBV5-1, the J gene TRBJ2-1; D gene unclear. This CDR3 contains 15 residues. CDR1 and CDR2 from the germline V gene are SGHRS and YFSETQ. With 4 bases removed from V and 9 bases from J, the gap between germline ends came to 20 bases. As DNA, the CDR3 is TGCGCCAGCAGCCCCTCCGGTGCCCTAGACGGTGAGCAGTTCTTC. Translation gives CASSPSGALDGEQFF.

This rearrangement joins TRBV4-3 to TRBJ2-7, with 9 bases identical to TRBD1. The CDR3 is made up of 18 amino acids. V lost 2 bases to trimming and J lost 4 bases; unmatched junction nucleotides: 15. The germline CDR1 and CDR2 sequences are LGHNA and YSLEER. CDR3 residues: CASSQHPGTGLGGYEQYF. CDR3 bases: TGCGCCAGCAGCCAACATCCCGGGACAGGGTTAGGAGGTTACGAGCAGTACTTC.

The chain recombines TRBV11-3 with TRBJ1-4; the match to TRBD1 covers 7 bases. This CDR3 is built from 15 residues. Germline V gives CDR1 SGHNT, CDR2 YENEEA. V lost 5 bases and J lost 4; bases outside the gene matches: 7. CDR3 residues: CASSTWDSNNEKLFF. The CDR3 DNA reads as TGTGCCAGCAGCACCTGGGACAGCAATAATGAAAAACTGTTTTTT.